A selection of T cell receptor beta chains follows, all from one sample in a study of cytomegalovirus exposure and HLA in healthy donors. Profiled with immunoSEQ multiplex PCR; TCRdb holds only in-frame clones, not every one. The sample shows some 120,000 clones, 55% to 80% of them seen only once. Sequencing used PBMCs. All receptors come from a woman aged 25 to 39 in good health and CMV-seronegative. The CDR3 runs from the conserved cysteine through the conserved F or W. The D gene is left open where the match is weak. Clone size is given for some rows only: seen once, a few or many times, or a class if the clone is expanded.

NA,TRBJ2-3,NA,TRBV19,TGTGCCAGTAGTAGGTACAGAAACACAGATACGCAGTATTTT,CASSRYRNTDTQYF
few,TRBJ1-1,TRBD1,TRBV5-6,TGTGCCAGCAGCCCCATGGGACAGGGGACGACTGAAGCTTTCTTT,CASSPMGQGTTEAFF
NA,TRBJ2-5,TRBD2,TRBV2,TGTGCCAGCATTAGACTAGCGGGAGGGCGGGGTGAGACCCAGTACTTC,CASIRLAGGRGETQYF
few,TRBJ2-1,TRBD2,TRBV18,TGTGCCAGCTCAGGGACTAGCGGGCTTTACAATGAGCAGTTCTTC,CASSGTSGLYNEQFF
NA,TRBJ2-1,NA,TRBV6-5,TGTGCCAGCGTGAACGGTAGTGAGCAGTTCTTC,CASVNGSEQFF
NA,TRBJ2-5,NA,TRBV21-1,TGTGCCAGCAGCAAAGGGGCGGGTCCGGAGACCCAGTACTTC,CASSKGAGPETQYF
NA,TRBJ2-1,NA,TRBV15,TGTGCCGCCAGCAGAGGTGGTAGCGGATCCTACAATGAGCAGTTCTTC,CAASRGGSGSYNEQFF
once,TRBJ2-7,TRBD2,TRBV28,TGTGCCAGCAGTATAAATCTCCTCAGCGGGAGGGAGCAGTACTTC,CASSINLLSGREQYF
NA,TRBJ2-1,TRBD2,TRBV2,TGTGCCAGCAGGGAAATAGCGGGAGGGCAGTACAATGAGCAGTTCTTC,CASREIAGGQYNEQFF
NA,TRBJ2-1,TRBD2,TRBV25-1,TGTGCCAGCAGTGATCTGACTAGCGGGAGATTGTATGAGCAGTTCTTC,CASSDLTSGRLYEQFF
NA,TRBJ2-1,NA,TRBV13,TGTGCCAGCAGCTTAGCTGGGGGGGAGCAGTTCTTC,CASSLAGGEQFF
NA,TRBJ2-5,TRBD2,TRBV25-1,TGTGCCAGCAGTGTGTGGGAGACTAGCGGGAATAAGGAGACCCAGTACTTC,CASSVWETSGNKETQYF
NA,TRBJ2-5,TRBD2,TRBV2,TGTGCCAGCGCCGGTCTAGCGGGAGAAGAGACCCAGTACTTC,CASAGLAGEETQYF
NA,TRBJ2-7,NA,TRBV9,TGTGCCAGCAGCGTAGACAGCTCCTACGAGCAGTACTTC,CASSVDSSYEQYF
few,TRBJ1-2,NA,TRBV30,TGTGCCTGGAGTTCTCTCGCGAGTTATGGCTACACCTTC,CAWSSLASYGYTF
NA,TRBJ2-3,TRBD2,TRBV9,TGTGCCAGCAGCGCCGGGACTAGCGGGAGTATGGATACGCAGTATTTT,CASSAGTSGSMDTQYF
NA,TRBJ2-1,TRBD2,TRBV5-1,TGCGCCAGCAGCTTGGTTGGACTAGCGGGGGTTGAGCAGTTCTTC,CASSLVGLAGVEQFF
once,TRBJ2-7,NA,TRBV10-3,TGTGCCACCCGACAGCCCACGACCTCCGAGCAGTACTTC,CATRQPTTSEQYF
NA,TRBJ2-2,NA,TRBV27,TGTGCCAGCAGCCCGACTAGTCTAAACACCGGGGAGCTGTTTTTT,CASSPTSLNTGELFF
once,TRBJ2-1,NA,TRBV7-9,TGTGCCAGCAGCTTAGAGGGGTATGAGCAGTTCTTC,CASSLEGYEQFF
few,TRBJ1-5,NA,TRBV28,TGTGCCAGCAGGAGGTACCTGGAAAATCAGCCCCAGCATTTT,CASRRYLENQPQHF
NA,TRBJ2-7,TRBD1,TRBV23-1,TGCGCCAGCAGTCCACCCCGGGACAGGGGTTACGAGCAGTACTTC,CASSPPRDRGYEQYF
NA,TRBJ2-7,TRBD1,TRBV7-9,TGTGCCAGCAGCTGGGGACAGGGCTACGAGCAGTACTTC,CASSWGQGYEQYF
once,TRBJ2-1,TRBD1,TRBV10-1,TGCGCCAGCAGTTCGACAGGGGGCACCTACAATGAGCAGTTCTTC,CASSSTGGTYNEQFF
few,TRBJ2-7,TRBD1,TRBV19,TGTGCCAGTAGTACGGGGACAGTATCCTACGAGCAGTACTTC,CASSTGTVSYEQYF
NA,TRBJ2-7,TRBD1,TRBV28,TGTGCCAGCAGTTTCACATGGGGGACAGAGCTGAGGAGCTCCTACGAGCAGTACTTC,CASSFTWGTELRSSYEQYF
NA,TRBJ2-7,TRBD1,TRBV19,TGTGCCAGTAGTTGGACAGGGGCCTACGAGCAGTACTTC,CASSWTGAYEQYF
NA,TRBJ2-7,TRBD2,TRBV28,TGTGCCAGCAGCACGACTAGCGGGAGCTACGAGCAGTACTTC,CASSTTSGSYEQYF
NA,TRBJ2-7,TRBD1,TRBV6-6,TGTGCCAGCAGGAGGACAGGTTACTCCCACGAGCAGTACTTC,CASRRTGYSHEQYF
few,TRBJ2-5,NA,TRBV9,TGTGCCAGCAGCGCCGGAACTCTGACTGTGGAGACCCAGTACTTC,CASSAGTLTVETQYF
NA,TRBJ2-2,NA,TRBV5-6,TGTGCCAGCAGCAGCCTGCGTAACACCGGGGAGCTGTTTTTT,CASSSLRNTGELFF
few,TRBJ2-7,TRBD1,TRBV19,TGTGCCAGTAGTGATCCGGGACAGGGTCGCCCCGAGCAGTACTTC,CASSDPGQGRPEQYF
few,TRBJ1-2,NA,TRBV2,TGTGCCAGCAGTTTATACCGGGTCAACTATGGCTACACCTTC,CASSLYRVNYGYTF
NA,TRBJ1-4,NA,TRBV27,TGTGCCAGCAGCCCGGTCAGACTAGGAAATGAAAAACTGTTTTTT,CASSPVRLGNEKLFF
NA,TRBJ1-4,NA,TRBV30,TGTGCCTGGAGTAACGGGAATGAAAAACTGTTTTTT,CAWSNGNEKLFF
NA,TRBJ2-7,NA,TRBV6-5,TGTGCCAGCAGGAGCCCTAGGGGCGAGCAGTACTTC,CASRSPRGEQYF
NA,TRBJ1-3,NA,TRBV30,TGTGCCTGGACCCTAATTAGGGGCATTGGAAACACCATATATTTT,CAWTLIRGIGNTIYF
once,TRBJ2-7,TRBD1,TRBV18,TGTGCCAGCTCTGGGACAGGGATATCCTACGAGCAGTACTTC,CASSGTGISYEQYF
NA,TRBJ2-2,TRBD1,TRBV6-1,TGTGCCAGCCAAGCCGGGACAGGGAGGGAGCTGTTTTTT,CASQAGTGRELFF
once,TRBJ1-4,NA,TRBV9,TGTGCCAGCAGGTTCTGCAAGCCAACTAATGAAAAACTGTTTTTT,CASRFCKPTNEKLFF
NA,TRBJ1-5,TRBD1,TRBV28,TGTGCCAGCAGTCCCCTTCCGGGACAGGGCCCGCCCCAGCATTTT,CASSPLPGQGPPQHF
few,TRBJ1-5,NA,TRBV19,TGTGCCAGTAGTAAAGGGGAAGCGCAGCCCCAGCATTTT,CASSKGEAQPQHF
NA,TRBJ2-7,TRBD1,TRBV5-4,TGTGCCAGCAGCCGACCCGGGACAGCCTACGAGCAGTACTTC,CASSRPGTAYEQYF
few,TRBJ1-1,NA,TRBV12-2,TGTGCAAGTCGCTCGGCGTCGGGGAGGAGCACTGAAGCTTTCTTT,CASRSASGRSTEAFF
NA,TRBJ2-5,NA,TRBV11-1,TGTGCCAGCAGCCCCAGCCCAGGGGTGGAAGAGACCCAGTACTTC,CASSPSPGVEETQYF
NA,TRBJ1-1,NA,TRBV7-3,TGTGCCAGCAGCCCGCTTGCAGGGATTTTGAACACTGAAGCTTTCTTT,CASSPLAGILNTEAFF
NA,TRBJ1-5,TRBD1,TRBV19,TGTGCCAGTAGGACGGACAGGGAGGGCAATCAGCCCCAGCATTTT,CASRTDREGNQPQHF